This is a list of T cell receptor beta chains from one sample in a study of blood T cell repertoires in COVID-19. Assay: immunoSEQ multiplex PCR; the TCRdb copy retains only in-frame clones and omits some. The table shows around 260,000 clones, with approximately 89% occurring only once. The material sequenced was peripheral blood. All receptors come from a man between 35 and 55 years old who had recovered from COVID-19. Each CDR3 is given with its conserved first and last residue. A D gene is named only where the DNA matches it firmly. Expanded clones get a size class; other rows say once, few or many, or leave the size out.

clone_size j_call v_call d_call cdr3_nt cdr3_aa
- TRBJ2-3 TRBV4-2 TRBD2 TGTGCCAGCAGCCAGGCCCTGGGAGGTAGCGGGAGTTCAGATACGCAGTATTTT CASSQALGGSGSSDTQYF
- TRBJ2-7 TRBV5-8 - TGTGCCAGCAGCTTGGGGAGGGGCGTTTCCTACGAGCAGTACTTC CASSLGRGVSYEQYF
- TRBJ2-3 TRBV7-2 TRBD2 TGTGCCAGCAGCTTATGGCGGGGGAGCACAGATACGCAGTATTTT CASSLWRGSTDTQYF
- TRBJ1-2 TRBV29-1 - TGCAGCGTTACAGCTAGACAGCCGCCGAACTATGGCTACACCTTC CSVTARQPPNYGYTF
- TRBJ2-1 TRBV27 - TGTGCCAGCAGTTTATCGAGACGGGTGGAAAACAATGAGCAGTTCTTC CASSLSRRVENNEQFF
few TRBJ2-2 TRBV29-1 TRBD1 TGCAGCGTGCAGCCTACAGGGGCCGGGGAGCTGTTTTTT CSVQPTGAGELFF
- TRBJ2-3 TRBV5-1 TRBD2 TGCGCCAGCAGTTGGACTAGCGGGGGCCCCAGACCAGATACGCAGTATTTT CASSWTSGGPRPDTQYF
- TRBJ2-7 TRBV6-2/TRBV6-3 TRBD2 TGTGCCAGCAGTTGGTCTAGCGGGAGGGAATCCTACGAGCAGTACTTC CASSWSSGRESYEQYF
- TRBJ1-2 TRBV6-6 - TGTGCCAGCAGTATTGACAAGTTCTACACCTTC CASSIDKFYTF
- TRBJ2-3 TRBV6-2/TRBV6-3 - TGTGCCAGCAGTTACACCTCACTCGGGGGGCCTCAGTATTTT CASSYTSLGGPQYF
- TRBJ2-1 TRBV7-7 TRBD2 TGTGCCAGCAGCTTAGGTCTAGCGGGGGACAATGAGCAGTTCTTC CASSLGLAGDNEQFF